This T cell receptor (beta chain) was found in a study of cytomegalovirus exposure and HLA in healthy donors. Regarding the study as a whole: The CMV antigen specificity of a few CMV-associated chains was confirmed through in vitro analysis. Many donors shared some public TCRs, even though most TCR sequences were rare.

As concerns this clone: Antigen: not known.

The primer mix had 60 Vbeta and 13 Jbeta primers. Repertoires were generated with immunoSEQ multiplex PCR, while TCRdb's copy carries only in-frame clones and drops some. The data show 150,000 to 200,000 clones, 82% seen once. Germline V gives CDR1 ENHRY, CDR2 SYGVKD. The V and J ends lost 4 bases and 4 bases, in that order; junction bases with no gene match: 10. The CDR3 has 17 residues. The sequenced material came from PBMCs. This TCR was recovered from a man aged 40-49 years in good health and CMV-seronegative. The chain employs TRBV10-3 and TRBJ2-3; 11 bases match TRBD2. The CDR3 bases are TGTGCCATCAGTGGGGTTAGCGGGAGGGCCGAGGCAGATACGCAGTATTTT. Translation gives CAISGVSGRAEADTQYF.